Given below is one T cell receptor beta chain in context. The target antigen is unknown. The input for sorted-subset replicate PCRs was 200 to 250 ng DNA, approximately 30,000 T cell genomes. The method was immunoSEQ multiplex PCR; TCRdb's version includes in-frame clones alone and lacks a portion of them. The sample has millions of clones, roughly 94% seen once. These data originate in a study of shared clonotypes between healthy human individuals. Points from the study as a whole: Having only a few donors restricted how much genetic and exposure-history diversity was captured.

The CDR3 spans 16 residues. Trimming removed 1 base from V and 0 bases from J; junction bases left unmatched: 3. In germline, CDR1 is MGHRA, CDR2 YSYEKL. The V call is TRBV4-1, the J call TRBJ2-4; 7 bases are a match to TRBD2. What was sequenced was naive CD4+ T cells sorted from blood. Sample subset: CD45RA+ positively selected. The receptor was derived from a man younger than 30 in good health. CDR3 protein: CASSQGAGVAKNIQYF. The CDR3 nucleotides read TGCGCCAGCAGCCAAGGGGCGGGAGTAGCCAAAAACATTCAGTACTTC.